This is a list of T cell receptor beta chains from one sample in a study of blood T cell repertoires in COVID-19. The repertoire was sequenced with immunoSEQ multiplex PCR; TCRdb's copy has only in-frame clones and lacks some. The sample comprises 250,000 to 300,000 clones, approximately 87% of which are singletons, and roughly 12% rests with the top ten. Sequenced input: peripheral blood. The receptors were sampled from a woman aged 25-40 years with COVID-19, enrolled during active disease. Each CDR3 is given with its conserved first and last residue. Fields, in order: clone size, J gene, CDR3 length, D gene, V gene, CDR3 protein, CDR3 DNA. A D gene is named only where the DNA matches it firmly. Some rows have no size entry. The others give once, few or many, or a class for an expanded clone.

NA	TRBJ2-3	11	NA	TRBV20-1	CSALSRDTQYF	TGCAGTGCCCTGTCCCGAGATACGCAGTATTTT
NA	TRBJ2-1	14	TRBD2	TRBV19	CAGQGLAVDNEQFF	TGTGCCGGACAGGGACTAGCGGTCGACAATGAGCAGTTCTTC
once	TRBJ2-3	14	NA	TRBV29-1	CSVSPRLWTDTQYF	TGCAGCGTGTCCCCCCGACTATGGACAGATACGCAGTATTTT
NA	TRBJ2-1	17	TRBD2	TRBV4-1	CASSQVRVLAGNNEQFF	TGCGCCAGCAGCCAAGTTCGGGTGCTAGCGGGGAACAATGAGCAGTTCTTC
NA	TRBJ1-2	11	NA	TRBV20-1	CSARYGSGYTF	TGCAGTGCTAGATATGGTAGTGGCTACACCTTC
NA	TRBJ1-5	15	NA	TRBV6-1	CASSEWQISNQPQHF	TGTGCCAGCAGTGAATGGCAAATTAGCAATCAGCCCCAGCATTTT
NA	TRBJ2-7	12	NA	TRBV12-3/TRBV12-4	CASTFGGSEQYF	TGTGCCAGCACCTTTGGGGGGAGCGAGCAGTACTTC
few	TRBJ2-3	13	TRBD1	TRBV19	CASLDRVWDTQYF	TGTGCCAGCCTGGACAGGGTTTGGGATACGCAGTATTTT
NA	TRBJ2-5	12	NA	TRBV27	CASFGAEQTQYF	TGTGCCAGCTTTGGGGCGGAGCAGACCCAGTACTTC
NA	TRBJ2-3	15	TRBD2	TRBV5-4	CASSFWGGGTDTQYF	TGTGCCAGCAGCTTTTGGGGGGGAGGCACAGATACGCAGTATTTT
NA	TRBJ1-2	13	TRBD1	TRBV2	CASSGQGGYGYTF	TGTGCCAGCAGCGGACAGGGAGGCTATGGCTACACCTTC
NA	TRBJ2-1	16	NA	TRBV19	CASSIEGGFSYNEQFF	TGTGCCAGTAGTATAGAAGGGGGATTCTCCTACAATGAGCAGTTCTTC
NA	TRBJ2-7	15	TRBD1	TRBV5-1	CASSSGTGVSYEQYF	TGCGCCAGCAGCTCCGGGACAGGGGTCTCCTACGAGCAGTACTTC
NA	TRBJ1-1	16	NA	TRBV5-6	CASSLESRLSNTEAFF	TGTGCCAGCAGCTTGGAAAGCAGGCTATCGAACACTGAAGCTTTCTTT
NA	TRBJ1-2	13	NA	TRBV6-4	CASSDGGNYGYTF	TGTGCCAGCAGTGACGGGGGGAACTATGGCTACACCTTC
NA	TRBJ1-2	13	TRBD1	TRBV6-5	CASSPTGHYGYTF	TGTGCCAGCAGCCCGACAGGGCACTATGGCTACACCTTC
NA	TRBJ2-1	15	NA	TRBV5-5	CASSDGGVIYNEQFF	TGTGCCAGCAGCGATGGAGGGGTGATCTACAATGAGCAGTTCTTC
NA	TRBJ1-1	16	TRBD1	TRBV7-9	CASSSRTGSEIGEAFF	TGTGCCAGCAGCTCCAGGACAGGCTCGGAGATCGGTGAAGCTTTCTTT
NA	TRBJ1-2	12	NA	TRBV29-1	CSAREGFYGYTF	TGCAGCGCCCGGGAGGGGTTCTATGGCTACACCTTC
NA	TRBJ2-1	12	NA	TRBV12-3/TRBV12-4	CASSLGQGLQFF	TGTGCCAGCAGTTTAGGACAGGGACTCCAGTTCTTC